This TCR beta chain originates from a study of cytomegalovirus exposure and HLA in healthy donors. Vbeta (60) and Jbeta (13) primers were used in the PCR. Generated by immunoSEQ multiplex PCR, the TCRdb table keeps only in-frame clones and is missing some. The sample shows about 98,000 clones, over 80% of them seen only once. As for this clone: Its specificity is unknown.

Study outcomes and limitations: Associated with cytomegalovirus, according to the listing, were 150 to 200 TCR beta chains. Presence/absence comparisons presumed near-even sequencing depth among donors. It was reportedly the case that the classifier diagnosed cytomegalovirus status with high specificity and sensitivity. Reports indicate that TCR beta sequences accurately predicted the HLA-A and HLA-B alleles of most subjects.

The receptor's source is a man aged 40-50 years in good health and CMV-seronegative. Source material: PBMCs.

The CDR3 is CASSLLRGGGNEKLFF. In DNA form, the CDR3 reads TGTGCCAGCAGCCTACTACGTGGGGGGGGTAATGAAAAACTGTTTTTT. The J gene is TRBJ1-4, the V gene TRBV5-4; tentative D call: TRBD1 (5 bases). Germline V gives CDR1 SGHNT, CDR2 YYREEE (reference sequence). This CDR3 is 16 amino acids long. Trimming shortened V by 4 bases and J by 4 bases, and 17 bases separated the two germline ends.